This entry lists 21 T cell receptor beta chains sequenced from one sample in a study of T-cell memory formation after mild COVID-19. Via MiXCR, TCRdb re-called the 5' RACE reads, giving one row per CDR3 protein. The sample lists approximately 350,000 distinct CDR3 sequences, approximately 15% occurring once. Material for sequencing was PBMCs or a T cell subset sorted from them (not recorded which). These receptors all come from a man aged 18 to 30 who had mild COVID-19 (a few samples of this study predate the infection). Cell type and time point are not known.

This clonotype has only a few counts. The rearrangement links TRBV4-1 to TRBJ2-1, with 11 bases that match TRBD2. Looked up from germline, CDR1 is MGHRA and CDR2 is YSYEKL. V was clipped by 7 bases and J by 6 bases; unmatched bases: 5. The CDR3 has 14 residues. The CDR3 loop reads CASKLAGARNEQFF. In DNA, the CDR3 is TGCGCCAGCAAACTAGCGGGGGCCCGCAATGAGCAGTTCTTC.

The CDR3 nucleotides read TGCGCCAGCAGCCGAGAGAGGCGGGGGGGAAATGAGCAGTTCTTC. Translation gives CASSRERRGGNEQFF. V usage is TRBV4-1 and J usage is TRBJ2-1; 9 positions match TRBD2. The CDR3 spans 15 residues. Looked up from germline, CDR1 is MGHRA and CDR2 is YSYEKL. V shed 4 bases and J 7 bases; nucleotides not matched to a gene: 8.

The chain carries TRBV24-1 and TRBJ1-2; 7 bases line up with TRBD1. Trimming at V came to 5 bases and at J to 4 bases, leaving 6 bases not matched to a gene. The CDR3 totals 14 residues. The germline V gene encodes CDR1 KGHDR and CDR2 SFDVKD. The DNA for the CDR3 is TGTGCCACCAGTGCCCGACAGGGAACCTATGGCTACACCTTC. This codes for CATSARQGTYGYTF.

This clonotype was detected a few times. This chain uses TRBV12-3 or TRBV12-4 with TRBJ1-6, with D unclear. Between the trimmed V and J ends, which lost 5 bases and 4 bases, there was a span of 12 bases. The CDR3 has 15 residues. The chain's CDR3 is CASSRQEVYNSPLHF. In nucleotides, the CDR3 is TGTGCCAGCAGTCGGCAGGAGGTTTATAATTCACCCCTCCACTTT.

This clonotype has more than one count but fewer than ten. The gene calls are TRBV9 and TRBJ2-3, with 10 positions matching TRBD1. CDR1 and CDR2 (germline): SGDLS, YYNGEE. The CDR3 is 16 amino acids. V was pared by 4 bases and J by 1 base, with 6 bases of the junction left unmatched. CDR3 coding DNA: TGTGCCAGCAGCCCCCGACAGGGGGCCGGCACAGATACGCAGTATTTT. As protein: CASSPRQGAGTDTQYF.

This clonotype was detected only a few times. The gene calls are TRBV6-5 and TRBJ1-2, with 8 bases fitting TRBD1. V shed 0 bases, J shed 5 bases, and the junction held 2 bases outside the gene matches. This CDR3 region has 14 residues. Germline CDR1 reads MNHEY; CDR2 reads SVGAGI. The chain's CDR3 is CASSYSTGAYGYTF. The CDR3, as DNA: TGTGCCAGCAGTTACTCGACAGGGGCATATGGCTACACCTTC.

The CDR3 nucleotides are TGTGCCAGCAGCTTAAAGGGGTGGGGGCGAGAGAAAACAGATACGCAGTATTTT. Its translation: CASSLKGWGREKTDTQYF. The rearrangement uses TRBV7-3 and TRBJ2-3, with a weak D call TRBD1 (6 bases). Trimming cost V 1 base and J 3 bases, with 20 bases left between them. CDR1 and CDR2 from the germline V gene are SGHTA and FQGTGA. This CDR3 is 18 amino acids long.

J is TRBJ2-7 and V is TRBV6-2 or TRBV6-3, with no clear D. CDR1 and CDR2 (germline): MNHEY, SVGEGT. The V and J ends lost 3 bases and 5 bases respectively, with 14 bases between them. The CDR3 sequence is 14 residues long. CDR3 bases: TGTGCCAGCAGTTATTCGGCCATTATGGACGAGCAGTACTTC. It encodes CASSYSAIMDEQYF.

The J gene is TRBJ2-2, the V gene TRBV9; tentatively, D is TRBD2 (6 bases). Per germline, CDR1 SGDLS and CDR2 YYNGEE. This CDR3 spans 16 amino acids. V lost 4 bases to trimming and J lost 0 bases, with 13 bases between them. The CDR3, as DNA: TGTGCCAGCAGCCTTCGCGGGGTTTCGAACACCGGGGAGCTGTTTTTT. This sequence encodes CASSLRGVSNTGELFF. Combining the CDR3 with reference TRBV9 and TRBJ2-2 gives the whole variable domain DSGVTQTPKHLITATGQRVTLRCSPRSGDLSVYWYQQSLDQGLQFLIQYYNGEERAKGNILERFSAQQFPDLHSELNLSSLELGDSALYFCASSLRGVSNTGELFFGEGSRLTVL.

A few counts support this clonotype. This chain joins TRBV9 and TRBJ2-1, with 7 nucleotides matching TRBD2. Trimming at V came to 0 bases and at J to 2 bases, leaving 11 bases not matched to a gene. Germline-derived CDR1 and CDR2 are SGDLS and YYNGEE. CDR3 size: 18 residues. For the CDR3, the DNA is TGTGCCAGCAGCGTAGGGTTGGGAGGGCAGTGGGCCTACAATGAGCAGTTCTTC. Translation: CASSVGLGGQWAYNEQFF.

The J gene is TRBJ2-3, the V gene TRBV10-3; D possibly matches TRBD1 or TRBD2 (6 bases each). The germline V gene has CDR1 ENHRY and CDR2 SYGVKD. This CDR3 is built from 14 residues. Trimming cost V 8 bases and J 2 bases, with 14 bases left between them. The CDR3, as DNA: TGTGCCATCGGGTTAACGGGGGCCACAGATACGCAGTATTTT. Its translation is CAIGLTGATDTQYF.

This clonotype came up a few times. V gene TRBV5-4 combines with J gene TRBJ2-2, with TRBD2 matching over 9 bases. The trim removed 1 base at V and 6 bases at J, leaving 7 bases unmatched. The CDR3 has 16 residues. CDR1 is SGHNT and CDR2 is YYREEE in the germline V gene (reference sequence). The CDR3 loop reads CASSLLAGGPAGELFF. The CDR3 DNA sequence: TGTGCCAGCAGCTTGTTGGCGGGGGGGCCGGCCGGGGAGCTGTTTTTT.

Many counts were recorded for this clonotype. The V and J genes are TRBV5-1 and TRBJ1-5; D is ambiguous. V lost 0 bases and J lost 5, with 12 bases in between. The CDR3 has 15 amino acids. Germline CDR1 reads SGHRS; CDR2 reads YFSETQ. Here the CDR3 reads CASSLEGFSHQPQHF. As DNA, the CDR3 is TGCGCCAGCAGCTTGGAGGGTTTTAGTCATCAGCCCCAGCATTTT.

This clonotype was picked up a small number of times. The rearrangement joins TRBV5-1 to TRBJ2-3, with 10 bases fitting TRBD2. With 1 base clipped from V and 3 bases from J, the junction kept 11 bases outside the gene matches. CDR3 length: 18 residues. The V gene's germline CDR1 is SGHRS and CDR2 YFSETQ. CDR3 bases: TGCGCCAGCAGCTTGCAGCCTAGCGGGGGACTCACTACAGATACGCAGTATTTT. This codes for CASSLQPSGGLTTDTQYF.

The chain employs TRBV6-2 or TRBV6-3 and TRBJ2-1; tentative D call: TRBD1 (6 bases). V gave up 10 bases and J gave up 5 bases, with 18 bases separating them. In germline, CDR1 is MNHEY, CDR2 SVGEGT. The CDR3 is 14 amino acids. The CDR3 sequence is CATAADRRHNEQFF. The DNA for the CDR3 is TGTGCCACCGCCGCGGACAGACGTCACAATGAGCAGTTCTTC.

The chain links TRBV5-4 to TRBJ2-3; 12 bases align to TRBD1. The CDR3 is made up of 15 amino acids. The germline CDR1 and CDR2 sequences are SGHNT and YYREEE (reference sequence). Unmatched junction bases numbered 7, after V lost 5 bases and J lost 6 bases. CDR3 bases: TGTGCCAGCAGTTCCGGGACAGGGGGCTGGGATACGCAGTATTTT. Its translation: CASSSGTGGWDTQYF.

Only a few counts were recorded for this clonotype. The rearrangement uses TRBV5-1 and TRBJ1-5; D possibly corresponds to TRBD1 (6 bases). The germline V gene encodes CDR1 SGHRS and CDR2 YFSETQ. This CDR3 spans 15 amino acids. Deletions cut 4 bases from V and 0 bases from J, with 11 bases between. CDR3 protein: CASSQTDSSNQPQHF. The CDR3 DNA follows: TGCGCCAGCAGCCAGACGGACAGTAGCAATCAGCCCCAGCATTTT.

In this sample, this clonotype turned up a few times. The V gene is TRBV24-1, the J gene TRBJ2-3; maybe TRBD1 (6 bases). This CDR3 comprises 15 residues. V gave up 3 bases and J gave up 4 bases, with 13 bases separating them. The germline gives CDR1 KGHDR, CDR2 SFDVKD. The CDR3 region is CATSDSLPGADTQYF. In nucleotides, the CDR3 is TGTGCCACCAGTGATAGCCTCCCAGGGGCAGATACGCAGTATTTT.

The J gene is TRBJ1-2, the V gene TRBV15; 10 nucleotides agree with TRBD1. J gave up 2 bases and V 3 bases, and 3 bases lay outside the gene matches. The CDR3 is made up of 15 amino acids. Germline loops: CDR1 LNHNV, CDR2 YYDKDF (reference sequence). CDR3 sequence reads: CATSSPGQGNYGYTF. The CDR3 coding sequence is TGTGCCACCAGCAGTCCGGGACAGGGGAACTATGGCTACACCTTC.

In regard to this clonotype: This may stem from a read error, because a much larger clone lies one nucleotide away. The rearrangement joins TRBV7-2 to TRBJ2-1; TRBD1 might be the D (5 bases). V was shortened by 4 bases and J by 8 bases, with 12 bases between the two germline ends. Germline values: CDR1 SGHTA, CDR2 FQGNSA. The length of the CDR3 is 13 residues. Here the CDR3 reads CASSSHPGYEQFF. CDR3 sequence (DNA): TGTGCCAGCAGCTCCCATCCAGGGTATGAGCAGTTCTTC.

This clonotype was detected many times. V and J are TRBV6-4 and TRBJ2-3; D might be TRBD2 (6 bases). V was cut by 0 bases and J by 2 bases, with 9 bases left in between. The CDR3 is made up of 15 amino acids. The V gene's germline CDR1 is MRHNA and CDR2 SNTAGT. The CDR3 region has the DNA TGTGCCAGCAGTGACTCGTCTAGCGCCACAGATACGCAGTATTTT. It translates to CASSDSSSATDTQYF.